Presented here are 30 T cell receptor beta chains from one specimen sequenced in a study of identical twins' blood T cells. TCRdb used MiXCR to reprocess the 5' RACE reads, holding one entry per CDR3 protein. The top ten clones hold about 6% of a sample with around 380,000 distinct CDR3 sequences, roughly 28% of them seen once. Sequences were obtained from PBMCs. The source of these receptors is a woman between 18 and 49 years old in good health.

The CDR3 DNA reads TGTGCCAGCAGCTTAGATCACGCAGGGGTCACCGGGGAGCTGTTTTTT. It encodes CASSLDHAGVTGELFF. The chain couples TRBV11-3 to TRBJ2-2; the D gene is possibly TRBD1 (6 bases). Germline V CDR1 and CDR2: SGHNT, YENEEA. CDR3 size: 16 residues. The V end lost 0 bases, the J end lost 4 bases, and 12 bases lay between the germline ends.

This clonotype was seen once. Possible read error: a much larger clone is one base away. The genes are TRBV7-8 and TRBJ2-3; D is undetermined. Between the trimmed V and J ends, which lost 7 bases and 10 bases, there was a span of 24 bases. The CDR3 spans 15 residues. Germline values: CDR1 SGHVS, CDR2 FQNEAQ. As DNA, the CDR3 is TGTGCCAGCAACCCTTCACGTGACGGAGTGGATGCGCAGTATTTT. Its translation: CASNPSRDGVDAQYF. Full variable domain (rest looked up from reference TRBV7-8 and TRBJ2-3): GAGVSQSPRYKVAKRGQDVALRCDPISGHVSLFWYQQALGQGPEFLTYFQNEAQLDKSGLPSDRFFAERPEGSVSTLKIQRTQQEDSAVYLCASNPSRDGVDAQYFGPGTRLTVL.

The genes are TRBV12-3 or TRBV12-4 and TRBJ2-5, with 11 bases aligning to TRBD2. The CDR3 runs 14 residues. Germline trimming cut 7 bases from V and 5 bases from J; bases unmatched to any gene: 6. The CDR3 reads CASNHRLAGETQYF. CDR3 nucleotide sequence: TGTGCCAGCAACCATCGACTAGCGGGGGAGACCCAGTACTTC.

A word on this clonotype: At one end, the junction sequence differs from germline, possibly due to a read error. This rearrangement joins TRBV29-1 to TRBJ2-2; 8 nucleotides line up with TRBD1. Germline V CDR1 and CDR2: SQVTM, ANQGSEA. This CDR3 comprises 14 residues. The CDR3 DNA sequence: TGCAGCGTTTATGGACAGGGAAACACCGGGGGGCTGTTTTTT. Its protein is CSVYGQGNTGGLFF.

The rearrangement uses TRBV20-1 and TRBJ2-1; 8 bases align to TRBD2. J lost 2 bases, V lost 5 bases, and 8 bases had no gene match. The CDR3 extends over 15 amino acids. In germline, CDR1 is DFQATT, CDR2 SNEGSKA (reference sequence). The CDR3: CSALILADTYNEQFF. CDR3 DNA sequence: TGCAGTGCTCTGATACTAGCGGATACCTACAATGAGCAGTTCTTC.

The chain links TRBV4-3 to TRBJ1-1, with D hard to call. This CDR3 region has 13 residues. With 6 bases removed from V and 3 bases from J, the gap between germline ends came to 11 bases. CDR1 LGHNA and CDR2 YSLEER come from the germline V gene. CDR3 DNA: TGCGCCAGCAGTTCAGACCCTTACACTGAAGCTTTCTTT. Translated, it gives CASSSDPYTEAFF.

This clonotype turned up a few times. The chain is built from TRBV24-1 and TRBJ2-3; 11 nucleotides match TRBD2. From germline, CDR1 is KGHDR and CDR2 SFDVKD. The ends lost 9 bases at V and 8 bases at J; junction bases unmatched: 18. The CDR3 consists of 17 residues. The DNA for the CDR3 is TGTGCCACCCCAAGGACTAGCGGGCATACCATATGCCGTACGCAGTATTTT. Protein: CATPRTSGHTICRTQYF.

This clonotype was detected once. The chain links TRBV21-1 to TRBJ2-2. TRBV21-1 is a known pseudogene. The CDR3 spans 16 residues. The CDR3 reads CASSKDLASNTGELFF. The CDR3 nucleotides are TGTGCCAGCAGCAAAGACCTTGCCAGCAACACCGGGGAGCTGTTTTTT.

The genes are TRBV11-2 and TRBJ2-3, with 11 nucleotides matching TRBD2. This CDR3 is 16 amino acids long. The ends lost 5 bases at V and 6 bases at J; junction bases unmatched: 10. Germline V gene sequence: CDR1 SGHAT, CDR2 FQNNGV. CDR3 residues: CASSPTSGRGFDTQYF. The CDR3 DNA reads as TGTGCCAGCAGCCCAACTAGCGGGAGAGGGTTTGATACGCAGTATTTT.

V usage is TRBV29-1 and J usage is TRBJ1-2; D gene ambiguous. The germline V and J ends were trimmed by 3 bases and 2 bases, with 7 bases remaining between them. This CDR3 is built from 12 residues. Germline CDR1 reads SQVTM; CDR2 reads ANQGSEA. The CDR3 DNA reads as TGCAGCGTTGAGGAGGCCAACTATGGCTACACCTTC. This sequence encodes CSVEEANYGYTF.

The rearrangement joins TRBV5-1 to TRBJ1-1, with a weak D call TRBD1 (5 bases). Germline V gene sequence: CDR1 SGHRS, CDR2 YFSETQ. The CDR3 runs to 15 residues. V shed 0 bases and J shed 4 bases, with 13 bases lying between them. Here the CDR3 reads CASSLAQGSVTEAFF. The CDR3 DNA sequence: TGCGCCAGCAGCTTGGCCCAGGGTTCGGTCACTGAAGCTTTCTTT.

This clonotype appeared once. This chain connects TRBV7-9 to TRBJ2-7; TRBD1 is a possible D gene (6 bases). Germline lookup yields CDR1 SEHNR and CDR2 FQNEAQ (reference sequence). The CDR3 covers 15 residues. V was shortened by 3 bases and J by 0 bases, with 12 bases between the two germline ends. CDR3 nucleotide sequence: TGTGCCAGCAGCTTTCGGGACACCTACTCCTACGAGCAGTACTTC. This codes for CASSFRDTYSYEQYF.

This clonotype was recorded many times. The genes are TRBV2 and TRBJ2-1; TRBD1 matches 10 bases. CDR1 and CDR2 (germline): SNHLY, FYNNEI. CDR3 size: 16 residues. With 7 bases clipped from V and 8 bases from J, the junction kept 14 bases outside the gene matches. DNA for the CDR3: TGTGCCAGCAACCAGAGGGACAGGGGAAGGTATTATGAGCAGTTCTTC. It yields the protein CASNQRDRGRYYEQFF.

J is TRBJ1-4 and V is TRBV20-1, with TRBD1 matching over 7 bases. The J segment lost 11 bases and the V segment lost 6 bases, leaving 6 bases of the junction unmatched. This CDR3 has 11 residues. Germline-derived CDR1 and CDR2 are DFQATT and SNEGSKA (reference sequence). The CDR3 DNA sequence: TGCAGTGCAAACGAACAGGGGAAACTGTTTTTT. Protein: CSANEQGKLFF.

This chain joins TRBV7-8 and TRBJ1-2; possibly TRBD1 for D (5 bases). Looked up from germline, CDR1 is SGHVS and CDR2 is FQNEAQ. The V and J ends lost 0 bases and 11 bases respectively, with 22 bases between them. CDR3 size: 16 residues. The CDR3 here is CASSLAPGLNSRGYTF. CDR3 nucleotide sequence: TGTGCCAGCAGCTTAGCTCCGGGACTCAATTCTAGGGGTTACACCTTC.

This clonotype appeared a few times. The genes are TRBV2 and TRBJ2-3, with TRBD2 as a possible D gene (6 bases). The germline gives CDR1 SNHLY, CDR2 FYNNEI. The CDR3 runs to 14 residues. The ends were cut back, 5 bases at V and 3 bases at J, with 12 bases in the middle. CDR3 in DNA: TGTGCCAGCAGTCCGGGACTGGGGACAGATACGCAGTATTTT. Protein product: CASSPGLGTDTQYF.

V usage is TRBV7-9 and J usage is TRBJ1-4, with TRBD1 identical over 9 bases. Germline-derived CDR1 and CDR2 are SEHNR and FQNEAQ (reference sequence). V shed 4 bases and J 8 bases; nucleotides not matched to a gene: 11. The CDR3 is 16 residues long. The CDR3 spells CASSSYQSGTGEKLFF. DNA of the CDR3: TGTGCCAGCAGCTCGTACCAATCCGGGACAGGGGAAAAACTGTTTTTT.

This clonotype was detected a few times. This chain joins TRBV7-2 and TRBJ2-1; 9 positions agree with TRBD2. The CDR3 extends over 15 amino acids. The trim removed 2 bases at V and 8 bases at J, leaving 7 bases unmatched. Germline V gene lookup returns CDR1 SGHTA and CDR2 FQGNSA. CDR3 sequence: CASSLNSGRTYEQFF. CDR3 DNA: TGTGCCAGCAGCTTAAACAGCGGGAGGACCTATGAGCAGTTCTTC.

In its sample, this clonotype was seen a few times. This chain links TRBV4-1 with TRBJ1-1; 9 nucleotides agree with TRBD1. This CDR3 spans 16 amino acids. The V gene end was trimmed by 3 bases and the J gene end by 3 bases; junction bases not matched to a gene: 8. Germline lookup yields CDR1 MGHRA and CDR2 YSYEKL. CDR3 residues: CASSHLRDREDTEAFF. CDR3 DNA sequence: TGCGCCAGCAGCCATCTGCGGGACAGGGAGGACACTGAAGCTTTCTTT.

This clonotype appeared many times. V and J are TRBV28 and TRBJ1-2; D unresolved. Germline CDR1 is MDHEN and CDR2 is SYDVKM. This CDR3 has 14 residues. The V gene lost 1 base and the J gene lost 8 bases, with 14 bases spanning the gap. The CDR3 spells CASSLFPAGVGYTF. In DNA form, the CDR3 reads TGTGCCAGCAGTTTATTTCCGGCAGGCGTAGGCTACACCTTC.

The V gene is TRBV20-1, the J gene TRBJ2-3, with 10 bases that match TRBD1. This CDR3 comprises 15 residues. V trimming: 3 bases; J trimming: 4 bases; junction bases outside the gene matches: 7. The germline V gene encodes CDR1 DFQATT and CDR2 SNEGSKA (reference sequence). The DNA of the CDR3 is TGCAGTGCTAGCCAGGGACAGGGGTTTGCAGATACGCAGTATTTT. Translation gives CSASQGQGFADTQYF.

This chain uses TRBV7-8 with TRBJ1-5; TRBD1 matches 7 bases. The V and J ends lost 5 bases and 0 bases, in that order; junction bases with no gene match: 7. Germline CDR1 reads SGHVS; CDR2 reads FQNEAQ. The CDR3 consists of 16 residues. In nucleotides, the CDR3 is TGTGCCAGCAGCACCGGGACAGCTTATAGCAATCAGCCCCAGCATTTT. Residues: CASSTGTAYSNQPQHF.

This chain links TRBV12-3 or TRBV12-4 with TRBJ1-3; D gene uncertain. The CDR3 sequence is 14 residues long. V was trimmed by 4 bases and J by 9 bases, leaving 16 bases between them. CDR3 DNA: TGTGCCAGCAGTTCCCAGGCGGGGAGTTCCACCATATATTTT. It specifies CASSSQAGSSTIYF.

This chain links TRBV13 with TRBJ2-1; 7 bases align to TRBD2. Germline V gene sequence: CDR1 PRHDT, CDR2 FYEKMQ (reference sequence). The CDR3 is 14 residues long. V lost 5 bases to trimming and J lost 7 bases; unmatched junction nucleotides: 8. The CDR3: CASSELAETNEQFF. CDR3 in DNA: TGTGCCAGCAGCGAGCTAGCGGAGACGAATGAGCAGTTCTTC.

On this clonotype itself: Just one base apart from a much larger clone, this may be a read error. V usage is TRBV6-1 and J usage is TRBJ1-5; 8 positions agree with TRBD1. The end of the DNA fits TRBJ2-3 better, so the J call may be wrong. This CDR3 has 19 residues. CDR1 is MNHNS and CDR2 is SASEGT in the germline V gene. CDR3 amino acids: CASSDLDRALTPGNQPQYF. CDR3 DNA: TGTGCCAGCAGTGATTTGGACAGGGCACTCACTCCAGGCAATCAGCCCCAGTATTTT.

The V gene is TRBV19, the J gene TRBJ1-6, with D perhaps matching TRBD1 (5 bases). The germline V gene has CDR1 LNHDA and CDR2 SQIVND (reference sequence). V lost 2 bases and J lost 7, with 12 bases in between. This CDR3 comprises 15 residues. CDR3 coding DNA: TGTGCCAGTAGTATATCGGGCGGGGCCAATTCACCCCTCCACTTT. Translated, it gives CASSISGGANSPLHF.

This clonotype has a count of ten or more. The rearrangement links TRBV20-1 to TRBJ2-5; D perhaps matches TRBD1 (6 bases). Germline V gives CDR1 DFQATT, CDR2 SNEGSKA (reference sequence). V was trimmed by 3 bases and J by 4 bases, leaving 12 bases between them. This CDR3 region has 13 residues. In nucleotides, the CDR3 is TGCAGTGCTAGTGTGGGGGCTCGAGAGACCCAGTACTTC. Translated: CSASVGARETQYF.

This chain uses TRBV3-1 with TRBJ2-7, with D tentatively TRBD2 (6 bases). V gave up 0 bases and J gave up 7 bases, with 7 bases separating them. Germline-derived CDR1 and CDR2 are LGHDT and YNNKEL (reference sequence). The CDR3 length is 12 residues. The CDR3 reads CASSQEGLEQYF. The CDR3, as DNA: TGTGCCAGCAGCCAAGAGGGACTGGAGCAGTACTTC.

The V gene is TRBV19, the J gene TRBJ1-5, with a tentative D call TRBD1 (5 bases). The CDR3 contains 15 residues. V lost 8 bases, J lost 2 bases, and 16 bases lay in between. Germline CDR1 and CDR2: LNHDA and SQIVND (reference sequence). The CDR3 nucleotides are TGTGCCAGTGGGTTATGGGGGTTCGGCAATCAGCCCCAGCATTTT. It translates to CASGLWGFGNQPQHF. The full variable domain, its missing parts supplied by reference TRBV19 and TRBJ1-5, is DGGITQSPKYLFRKEGQNVTLSCEQNLNHDAMYWYRQDPGQGLRLIYYSQIVNDFQKGDIAEGYSVSREKKESFPLTVTSAQKNPTAFYLCASGLWGFGNQPQHFGDGTRLSIL.

V is TRBV29-1 and J is TRBJ1-1; the D is unclear. The CDR3 contains 14 residues. CDR1 is SQVTM and CDR2 is ANQGSEA in the germline V gene. V lost 5 bases and J lost 3, with 16 bases in between. The CDR3 region has the DNA TGCAGCGTTAGCTTAGGCCTTGGGGACACTGAAGCTTTCTTT. It yields the protein CSVSLGLGDTEAFF.